The 27 T cell receptor beta chains in this list originate from one sample, sequenced in a study of siplizumab effects on memory and regulatory T cells. Here immunoSEQ multiplex PCR was the method, and the copy in TCRdb shows in-frame clones only, minus some. The repertoire consists of about 85,000 clones, with around 95% occurring once and the leading ten covering approximately 17%. Specimen: CD8+ T cells sorted from blood. The receptors were sampled from a human donor in good health.

This clone was detected only once. No conserved phenylalanine or tryptophan ends this CDR3, so it is likely a read error. The rearrangement joins TRBV29-1 to TRBJ1-2, with 8 positions matching TRBD1. After removal of 5 bases from V and 8 bases from J, the junction contained 7 bases not matched to a gene. Germline CDR1 SQVTM, CDR2 ANQGSEA. CDR3 length: 12 residues. CDR3 amino acids: CSVQDRVEGYTL. CDR3 sequence (DNA): TGCAGCGTTCAGGACAGGGTGGAAGGCTACACCCTC.

The chain has TRBV7-9 and TRBJ2-1; possible D gene TRBD1, 6 bases. Germline loops: CDR1 SEHNR, CDR2 FQNEAQ (reference sequence). Trimming cost V 1 base and J 7 bases, with 14 bases left between them. The CDR3 has 15 residues. The CDR3 DNA sequence: TGTGCCAGCAGCTTAGTCCTTAAACAGGGTAATGAGCAGTTCTTC. Protein: CASSLVLKQGNEQFF.

This chain links TRBV27 with TRBJ2-7, with D possibly TRBD2 on 7 matching bases. This CDR3 spans 15 amino acids. Trimming stripped 6 bases from V and 3 bases from J, with 18 bases between. CDR1 is MNHEY, CDR2 SMNVEV, per germline (reference sequence). For the CDR3, the DNA is TGTGCCAGCAGCTGGGGGGGCTTCGAAAACTACGAGCAGTACTTC. It specifies CASSWGGFENYEQYF.

This chain links TRBV7-8 with TRBJ2-2; the match to TRBD2 covers 10 bases. Losses at the gene ends were 2 bases for V and 7 bases for J; bases not matched to a gene: 13. Germline V gives CDR1 SGHVS, CDR2 FQNEAQ. This CDR3 is 18 amino acids long. Written as DNA, the CDR3 is TGTGCCAGCAGCTTATTCCCTAGCGGGAGCGAATTTGGCGGGGAGCTGTTTTTT. Its protein is CASSLFPSGSEFGGELFF.

The rearrangement uses TRBV29-1 and TRBJ1-2; TRBD1 matches at 8 bases. The V and J ends lost 6 bases and 2 bases, in that order; junction bases with no gene match: 5. The CDR3 loop spans 13 amino acids. CDR1 is SQVTM, CDR2 ANQGSEA, per germline. Here the CDR3 reads CSVGQGPNYGYTF. The CDR3 DNA is TGCAGCGTCGGACAGGGCCCCAACTATGGCTACACCTTC.

The chain recombines TRBV7-9 with TRBJ2-7; 8 bases match TRBD2. The CDR3 runs to 15 residues. Germline V gene lookup returns CDR1 SEHNR and CDR2 FQNEAQ (reference sequence). Trimming at V came to 5 bases and at J to 1 base, leaving 7 bases not matched to a gene. The CDR3 loop reads CASSHGLARSYEQYF. The CDR3, as DNA: TGTGCCAGCAGCCATGGACTAGCTCGGTCCTACGAGCAGTACTTC.

J is TRBJ2-3 and V is TRBV10-3; D gene uncertain. Germline values: CDR1 ENHRY, CDR2 SYGVKD. Trimming shortened V by 2 bases and J by 0 bases, and 9 bases separated the two germline ends. This CDR3 has 15 residues. CDR3 bases: TGTGCCATCAGTGAGGGGAAAACCAGCACAGATACGCAGTATTTT. Residues: CAISEGKTSTDTQYF.

This chain joins TRBV27 and TRBJ2-3; 9 nucleotides match TRBD1. Trimming removed 3 bases from V and 4 bases from J; junction bases left unmatched: 5. The CDR3 is made up of 15 amino acids. Per the germline V gene, CDR1 is MNHEY and CDR2 is SMNVEV (reference sequence). The CDR3 coding sequence is TGTGCCAGCAGTTTGGTACAGGGGGCCGCAGATACGCAGTATTTT. Translation: CASSLVQGAADTQYF.

V gene TRBV7-6 combines with J gene TRBJ1-5; D remains ambiguous. Germline assignment: CDR1 SGHVS and CDR2 FNYEAQ. The CDR3 extends over 13 amino acids. Deletions cut 5 bases from V and 2 bases from J, with 7 bases between. The CDR3 spells CASSRIGNQPQHF. CDR3 in DNA: TGTGCCAGCAGCCGGATCGGCAATCAGCCCCAGCATTTT.

The chain links TRBV6-1 to TRBJ2-7; no clear D gene. The CDR3 contains 16 residues. V was pared by 2 bases and J by 2 bases, with 16 bases between. Per germline, CDR1 MNHNS and CDR2 SASEGT. The CDR3, as DNA: TGTGCCAGCAGTGAATTGGTGGGCAGTGTTGCCTACGAGCAGTACTTC. Its protein product is CASSELVGSVAYEQYF.

The chain recombines TRBV7-9 with TRBJ2-4, with no clear D. Trimming shortened V by 5 bases and J by 5 bases, and 16 bases separated the two germline ends. Germline V gene lookup returns CDR1 SEHNR and CDR2 FQNEAQ (reference sequence). The CDR3 has 15 residues. This CDR3 reads CASSGLLSNQNIQYF. CDR3 sequence (DNA): TGTGCCAGCAGCGGCCTTCTGAGTAACCAAAACATTCAGTACTTC.

The rearrangement uses TRBV7-8 and TRBJ2-5, with TRBD2 identical over 8 bases. The trim removed 6 bases at V and 5 bases at J, leaving 5 bases unmatched. Germline CDR1 SGHVS, CDR2 FQNEAQ. The CDR3 contains 13 residues. The CDR3 here is CASRRTGGETQYF. For the CDR3, the DNA is TGTGCCAGCAGAAGAACGGGGGGGGAGACCCAGTACTTC.

The rearrangement joins TRBV5-5 to TRBJ2-7; 8 bases map to TRBD2. CDR3 length: 17 amino acids. V lost 0 bases, J lost 4 bases, and 12 bases stayed unmatched. The germline V gene has CDR1 SGHKS and CDR2 YYEKEE (reference sequence). The CDR3 region is CASSLDREGTWGYEQYF. CDR3 DNA: TGTGCCAGCAGCTTGGATCGGGAGGGGACCTGGGGGTACGAGCAGTACTTC.

The chain is built from TRBV5-5 and TRBJ2-1; D is perhaps TRBD2 (6 bases). Germline values: CDR1 SGHKS, CDR2 YYEKEE (reference sequence). The CDR3 length is 14 residues. Trimming took 2 bases from V and 3 from J, leaving 9 bases between them. The CDR3 DNA is TGTGCCAGCAGCTTCGGGGGAGGCTACAATGAGCAGTTCTTC. It codes for CASSFGGGYNEQFF.

V usage is TRBV14 and J usage is TRBJ2-2; no reliable D call. Germline CDR1 and CDR2: SGHDN and FVKESK. This CDR3 comprises 14 residues. Trimming took 6 bases from V and 4 from J, leaving 12 bases between them. The CDR3 region is CASSPRRSTGELFF. CDR3 coding DNA: TGTGCCAGCAGTCCTAGACGGTCCACCGGGGAGCTGTTTTTT.

This sequence joins TRBV9 and TRBJ1-6; TRBD1 is a possible D gene (5 bases). V was cut by 4 bases and J by 4 bases, with 15 bases left in between. The CDR3 totals 16 residues. Germline CDR1 and CDR2: SGDLS and YYNGEE. CDR3 sequence reads: CASSSPDSSYNSPLHF. Written as DNA, the CDR3 is TGTGCCAGCAGCTCACCCGACAGCAGTTATAATTCACCCCTCCACTTT.

The chain employs TRBV19 and TRBJ2-7, with D unresolved. Germline V CDR1 and CDR2: LNHDA, SQIVND (reference sequence). This CDR3 spans 14 amino acids. The V end lost 4 bases, the J end lost 2 bases, and 12 bases lay between the germline ends. This chain's CDR3 is CASSNLPLPYEQYF. The CDR3 DNA reads TGTGCCAGTAGTAACTTACCCCTACCCTACGAGCAGTACTTC.

About this clone: Germline and junction disagree at one end, which may indicate a read error. The V and J genes are TRBV5-4 and TRBJ2-7; D unresolved. This CDR3 has 11 amino acids. Germline V gives CDR1 SGHNT, CDR2 YYREEE (reference sequence). The CDR3 loop is CASNLVEGQYF. Written as DNA, the CDR3 is TGTGCCAGCAACTTGGTTGAAGGCCAGTACTTC.

This clone was counted once. V usage is TRBV7-2 and J usage is TRBJ2-1, with 9 bases fitting TRBD2. This CDR3 region has 16 residues. After removal of 6 bases from V and 7 bases from J, the junction contained 13 bases not matched to a gene. Germline-derived CDR1 and CDR2 are SGHTA and FQGNSA. This chain's CDR3 is CASRDVAGVVWNEQFF. The DNA of the CDR3 is TGTGCCAGCAGGGACGTAGCGGGAGTTGTTTGGAATGAGCAGTTCTTC.

The chain recombines TRBV2 with TRBJ2-1, with 9 bases lining up with TRBD2. The CDR3 extends over 16 amino acids. With 4 bases clipped from V and 7 bases from J, the junction kept 11 bases outside the gene matches. Germline V gives CDR1 SNHLY, CDR2 FYNNEI. The CDR3 sequence is CASSGPPSGRINEQFF. Written as DNA, the CDR3 is TGTGCCAGCAGTGGCCCTCCAAGCGGGAGGATTAATGAGCAGTTCTTC.

The genes are TRBV2 and TRBJ1-1; 9 nucleotides agree with TRBD1. Per germline, CDR1 SNHLY and CDR2 FYNNEI. The CDR3 consists of 16 residues. V dropped 6 bases and J dropped 0; count of bases not matched to a gene: 8. The CDR3 is CASRITQGALNTEAFF. The CDR3 DNA sequence: TGTGCCAGCAGGATAACACAGGGGGCGTTGAACACTGAAGCTTTCTTT.

This clone was found once. The rearrangement links TRBV7-9 to TRBJ1-1; 9 positions agree with TRBD1. The trim removed 1 base at V and 6 bases at J, leaving 12 bases unmatched. Per germline, CDR1 SEHNR and CDR2 FQNEAQ (reference sequence). CDR3 length equals 17 residues. CDR3 sequence reads: CASSLVSGQGRAAEAFF. The CDR3 DNA is TGTGCCAGCAGCTTAGTTTCGGGACAGGGTCGGGCGGCTGAAGCTTTCTTT.

In its sample, this clone was seen a few times. The rearrangement joins TRBV19 to TRBJ2-7; no firm D call. CDR3 length: 12 residues. Germline V gene data show CDR1 as LNHDA and CDR2 as SQIVND (reference sequence). Trimming cost V 3 bases and J 1 base, with 4 bases left between them. CDR3 sequence reads: CASSINSYEQYF. CDR3 coding DNA: TGTGCCAGTAGTATTAATTCCTACGAGCAGTACTTC.

This sequence joins TRBV2 and TRBJ1-4; possible D gene TRBD1, 6 bases. Germline V gene sequence: CDR1 SNHLY, CDR2 FYNNEI. V dropped 3 bases and J dropped 4 bases, with 9 bases sitting between them. The CDR3 covers 14 residues. This CDR3 is CASSEDSNNEKLFF. The CDR3 region has the DNA TGTGCCAGCAGTGAGGACAGTAATAATGAAAAACTGTTTTTT. The variable domain in full, completed from reference TRBV2 and TRBJ1-4, reads EPEVTQTPSHQVTQMGQEVILRCVPISNHLYFYWYRQILGQKVEFLVSFYNNEISEKSEIFDDQFSVERPDGSNFTLKIRSTKLEDSAMYFCASSEDSNNEKLFFGSGTQLSVL.

This clone appeared a single time. This chain uses TRBV2 with TRBJ2-1; 7 nucleotides line up with TRBD2. After removal of 4 bases from V and 5 bases from J, the junction contained 14 bases not matched to a gene. This CDR3 contains 17 residues. CDR1 and CDR2 (germline): SNHLY, FYNNEI. The CDR3 sequence is CASSVIVFGGGNNEQFF. CDR3 sequence (DNA): TGTGCCAGCAGTGTTATTGTGTTTGGCGGGGGTAACAATGAGCAGTTCTTC.

This chain uses TRBV6-8 with TRBJ1-5, with 7 positions matching TRBD1. With V trimmed by 6 bases and J by 7 bases, 9 bases remained unmatched. The CDR3 contains 14 residues. CDR1 MNHGY and CDR2 SAAAGT come from the germline V gene. The CDR3 nucleotides are TGTGCCAGCAGGTGTAGACAGGGTGGACAGCCCCAGCATTTT. Its protein product is CASRCRQGGQPQHF.

The V gene is TRBV19, the J gene TRBJ2-5; 7 bases align to TRBD1. Germline CDR1 and CDR2: LNHDA and SQIVND (reference sequence). The CDR3 covers 16 residues. J gave up 5 bases and V 3 bases, and 12 bases lay outside the gene matches. The CDR3 loop reads CASSIDREGVKETQYF. Here the CDR3 DNA reads TGTGCCAGTAGTATCGACAGGGAAGGGGTAAAGGAGACCCAGTACTTC. Variable domain in full (rest from reference TRBV19 and TRBJ2-5): DGGITQSPKYLFRKEGQNVTLSCEQNLNHDAMYWYRQDPGQGLRLIYYSQIVNDFQKGDIAEGYSVSREKKESFPLTVTSAQKNPTAFYLCASSIDREGVKETQYFGPGTRLLVL.